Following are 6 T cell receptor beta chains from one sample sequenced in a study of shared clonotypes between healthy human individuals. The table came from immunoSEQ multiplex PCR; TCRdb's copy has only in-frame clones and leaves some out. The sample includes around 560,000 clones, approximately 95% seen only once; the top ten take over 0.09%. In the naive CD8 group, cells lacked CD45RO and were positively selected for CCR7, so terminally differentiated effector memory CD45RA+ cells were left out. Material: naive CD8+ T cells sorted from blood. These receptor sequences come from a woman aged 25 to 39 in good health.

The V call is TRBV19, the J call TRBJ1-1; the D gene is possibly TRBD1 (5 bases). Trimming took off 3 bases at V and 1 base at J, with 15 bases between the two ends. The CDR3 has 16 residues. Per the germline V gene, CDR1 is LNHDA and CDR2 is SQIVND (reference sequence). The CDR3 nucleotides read TGTGCCAGTAGTATTCGGGAGGTCGGGGGGAACACTGAAGCTTTCTTT. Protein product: CASSIREVGGNTEAFF.

CDR3 loop: CASSFQLAGPQETQYF. As DNA, the CDR3 is TGTGCCAGCAGTTTCCAACTAGCGGGACCCCAAGAGACCCAGTACTTC. J is TRBJ2-5 and V is TRBV28; 10 bases line up with TRBD2. The CDR3 totals 16 residues. The V gene end was trimmed by 3 bases and the J gene end by 1 base; junction bases not matched to a gene: 5. Per germline, CDR1 MDHEN and CDR2 SYDVKM.

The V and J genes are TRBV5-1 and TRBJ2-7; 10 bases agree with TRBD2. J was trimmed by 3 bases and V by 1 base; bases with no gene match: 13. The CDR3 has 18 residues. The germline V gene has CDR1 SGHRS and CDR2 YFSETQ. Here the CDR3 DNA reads TGCGCCAGCAGCTTGAGGGCTAGCGGGAGTATGGCTGACTACGAGCAGTACTTC. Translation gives CASSLRASGSMADYEQYF.

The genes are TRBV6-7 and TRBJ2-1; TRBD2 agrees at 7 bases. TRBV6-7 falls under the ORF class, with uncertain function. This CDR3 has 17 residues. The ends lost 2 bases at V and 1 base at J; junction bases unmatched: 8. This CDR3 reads CASSYLRAGVSYNEQFF. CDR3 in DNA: TGTGCCAGCAGTTACCTTCGGGCGGGAGTATCCTACAATGAGCAGTTCTTC.

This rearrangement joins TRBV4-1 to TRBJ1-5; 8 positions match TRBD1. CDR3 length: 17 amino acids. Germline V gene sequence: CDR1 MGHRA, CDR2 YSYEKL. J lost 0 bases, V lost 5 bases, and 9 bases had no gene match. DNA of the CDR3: TGCGCCAGCAGCAAACAGGGGGTAGAATATAGCAATCAGCCCCAGCATTTT. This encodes CASSKQGVEYSNQPQHF.

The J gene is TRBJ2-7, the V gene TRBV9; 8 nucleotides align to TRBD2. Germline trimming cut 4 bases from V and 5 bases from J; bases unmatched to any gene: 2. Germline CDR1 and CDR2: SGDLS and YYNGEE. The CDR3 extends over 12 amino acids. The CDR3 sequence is CASSFSGNEQYF. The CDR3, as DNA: TGTGCCAGCAGCTTTAGCGGGAACGAGCAGTACTTC. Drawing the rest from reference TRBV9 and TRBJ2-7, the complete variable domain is DSGVTQTPKHLITATGQRVTLRCSPRSGDLSVYWYQQSLDQGLQFLIQYYNGEERAKGNILERFSAQQFPDLHSELNLSSLELGDSALYFCASSFSGNEQYFGPGTRLTVT.